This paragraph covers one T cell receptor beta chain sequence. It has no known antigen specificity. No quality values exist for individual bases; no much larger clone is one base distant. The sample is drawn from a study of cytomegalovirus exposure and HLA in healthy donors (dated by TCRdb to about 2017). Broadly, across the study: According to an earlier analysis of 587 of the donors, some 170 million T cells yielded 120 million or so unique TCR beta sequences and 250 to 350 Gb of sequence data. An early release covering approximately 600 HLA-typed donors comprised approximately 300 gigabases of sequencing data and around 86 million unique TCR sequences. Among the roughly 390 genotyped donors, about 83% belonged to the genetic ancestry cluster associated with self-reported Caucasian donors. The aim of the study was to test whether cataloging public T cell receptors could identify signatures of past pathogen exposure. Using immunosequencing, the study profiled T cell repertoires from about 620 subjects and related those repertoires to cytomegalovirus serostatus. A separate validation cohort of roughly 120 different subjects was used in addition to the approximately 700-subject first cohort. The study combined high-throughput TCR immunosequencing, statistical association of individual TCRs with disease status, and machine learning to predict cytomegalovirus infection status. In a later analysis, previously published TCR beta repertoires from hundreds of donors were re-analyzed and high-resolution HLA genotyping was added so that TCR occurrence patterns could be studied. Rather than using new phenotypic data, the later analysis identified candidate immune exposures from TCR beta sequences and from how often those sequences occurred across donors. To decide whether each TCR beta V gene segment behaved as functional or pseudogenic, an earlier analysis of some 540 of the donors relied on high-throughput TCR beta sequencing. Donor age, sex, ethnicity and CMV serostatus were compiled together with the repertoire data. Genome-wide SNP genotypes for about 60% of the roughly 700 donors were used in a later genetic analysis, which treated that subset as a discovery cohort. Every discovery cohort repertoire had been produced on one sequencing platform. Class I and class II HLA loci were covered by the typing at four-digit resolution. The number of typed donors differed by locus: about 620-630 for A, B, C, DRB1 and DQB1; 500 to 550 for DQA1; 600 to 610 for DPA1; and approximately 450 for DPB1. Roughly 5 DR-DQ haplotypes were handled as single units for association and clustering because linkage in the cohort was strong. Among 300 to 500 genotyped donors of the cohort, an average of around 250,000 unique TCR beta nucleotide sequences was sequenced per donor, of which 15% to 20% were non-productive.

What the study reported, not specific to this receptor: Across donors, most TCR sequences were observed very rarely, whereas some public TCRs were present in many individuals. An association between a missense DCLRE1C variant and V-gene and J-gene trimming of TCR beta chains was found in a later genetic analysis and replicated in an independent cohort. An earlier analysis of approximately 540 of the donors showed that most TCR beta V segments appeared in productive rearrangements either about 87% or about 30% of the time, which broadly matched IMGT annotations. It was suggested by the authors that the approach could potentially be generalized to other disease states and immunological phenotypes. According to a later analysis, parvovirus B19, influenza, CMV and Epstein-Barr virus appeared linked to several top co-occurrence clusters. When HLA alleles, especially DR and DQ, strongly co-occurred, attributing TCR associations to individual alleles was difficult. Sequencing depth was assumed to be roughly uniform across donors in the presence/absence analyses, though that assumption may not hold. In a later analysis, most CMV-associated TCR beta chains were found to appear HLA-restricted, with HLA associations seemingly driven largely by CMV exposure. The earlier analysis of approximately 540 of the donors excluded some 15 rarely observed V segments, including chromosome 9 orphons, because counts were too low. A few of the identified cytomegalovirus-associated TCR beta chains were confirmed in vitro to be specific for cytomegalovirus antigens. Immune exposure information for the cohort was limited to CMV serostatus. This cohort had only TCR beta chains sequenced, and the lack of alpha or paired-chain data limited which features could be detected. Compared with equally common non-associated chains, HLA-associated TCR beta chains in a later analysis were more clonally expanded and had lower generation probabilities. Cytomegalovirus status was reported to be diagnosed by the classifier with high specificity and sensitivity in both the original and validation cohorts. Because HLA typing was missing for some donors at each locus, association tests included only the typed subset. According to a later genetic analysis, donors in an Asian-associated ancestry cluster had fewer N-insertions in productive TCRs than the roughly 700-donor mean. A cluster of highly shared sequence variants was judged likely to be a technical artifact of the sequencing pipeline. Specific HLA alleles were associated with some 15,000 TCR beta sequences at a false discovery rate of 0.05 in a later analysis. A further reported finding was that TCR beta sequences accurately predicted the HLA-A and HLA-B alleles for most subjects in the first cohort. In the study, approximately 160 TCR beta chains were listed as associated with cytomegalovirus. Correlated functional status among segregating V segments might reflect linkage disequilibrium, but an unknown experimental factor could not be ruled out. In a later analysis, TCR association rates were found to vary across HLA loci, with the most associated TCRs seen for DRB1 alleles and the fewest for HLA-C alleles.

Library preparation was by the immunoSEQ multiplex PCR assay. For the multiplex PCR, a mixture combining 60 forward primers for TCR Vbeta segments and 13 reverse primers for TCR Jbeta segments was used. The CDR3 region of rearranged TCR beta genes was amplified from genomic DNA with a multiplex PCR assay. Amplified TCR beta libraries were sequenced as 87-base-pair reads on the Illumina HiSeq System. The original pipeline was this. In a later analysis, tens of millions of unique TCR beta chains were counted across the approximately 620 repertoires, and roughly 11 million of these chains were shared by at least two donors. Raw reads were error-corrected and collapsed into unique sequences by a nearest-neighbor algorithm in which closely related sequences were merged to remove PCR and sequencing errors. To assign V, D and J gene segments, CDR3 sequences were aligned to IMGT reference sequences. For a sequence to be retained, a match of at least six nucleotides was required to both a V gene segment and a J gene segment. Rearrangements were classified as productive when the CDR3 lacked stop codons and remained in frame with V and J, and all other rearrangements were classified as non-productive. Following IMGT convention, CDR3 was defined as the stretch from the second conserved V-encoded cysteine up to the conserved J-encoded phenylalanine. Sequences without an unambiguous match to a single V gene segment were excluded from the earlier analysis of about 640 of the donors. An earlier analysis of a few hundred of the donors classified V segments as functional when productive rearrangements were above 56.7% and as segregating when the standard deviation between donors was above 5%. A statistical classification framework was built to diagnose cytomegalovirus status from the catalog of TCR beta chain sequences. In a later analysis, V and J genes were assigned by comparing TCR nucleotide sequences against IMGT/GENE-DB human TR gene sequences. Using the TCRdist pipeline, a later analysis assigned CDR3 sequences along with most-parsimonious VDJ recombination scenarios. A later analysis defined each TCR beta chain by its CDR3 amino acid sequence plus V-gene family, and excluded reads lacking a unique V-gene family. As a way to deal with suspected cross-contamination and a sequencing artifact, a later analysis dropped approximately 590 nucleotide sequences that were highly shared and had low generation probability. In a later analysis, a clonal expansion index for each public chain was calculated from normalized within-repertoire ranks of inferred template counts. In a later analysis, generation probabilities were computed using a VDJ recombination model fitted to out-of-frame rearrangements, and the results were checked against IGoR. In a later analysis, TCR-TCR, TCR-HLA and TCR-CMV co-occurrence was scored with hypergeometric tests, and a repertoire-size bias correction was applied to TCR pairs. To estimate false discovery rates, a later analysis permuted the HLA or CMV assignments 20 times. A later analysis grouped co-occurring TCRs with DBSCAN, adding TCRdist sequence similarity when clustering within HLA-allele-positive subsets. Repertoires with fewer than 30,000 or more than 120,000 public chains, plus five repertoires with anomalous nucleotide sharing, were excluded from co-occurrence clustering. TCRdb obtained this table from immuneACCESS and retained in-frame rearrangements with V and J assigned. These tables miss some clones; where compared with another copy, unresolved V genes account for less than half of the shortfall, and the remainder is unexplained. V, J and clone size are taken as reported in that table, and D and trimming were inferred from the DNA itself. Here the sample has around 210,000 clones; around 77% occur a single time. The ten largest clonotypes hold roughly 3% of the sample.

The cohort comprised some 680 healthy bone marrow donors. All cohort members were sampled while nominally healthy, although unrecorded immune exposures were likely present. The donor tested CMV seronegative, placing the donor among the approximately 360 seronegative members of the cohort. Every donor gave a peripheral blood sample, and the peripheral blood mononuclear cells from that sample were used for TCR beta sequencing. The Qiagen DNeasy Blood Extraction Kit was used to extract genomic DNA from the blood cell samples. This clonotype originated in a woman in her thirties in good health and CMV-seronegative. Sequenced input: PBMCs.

In nucleotide form, the sequence is TGTGCCAGCAGCCCTGGGACTAGCGGGGGGCTCAATGAGCAGTTCTTC. Its protein is CASSPGTSGGLNEQFF. The chain is made from TRBV5-6 and TRBJ2-1, with 15 junctional bases fitting TRBD2. The junction shows trimming of 4 bases on V and 6 bases on J, and the gene matches do not reach 5 bases of it. Measured from the cysteine to the phenylalanine, the CDR3 is 16 residues long. CDR3 DNA is the only sequence kept; it has 48 bases, read in frame from the first base. Based on the germline V gene, the CDR1 and CDR2 sequences are SGHDT and YYEEEE.